The 28 T cell receptor beta chains given below trace back to one sample, sequenced in a study of spatial heterogeneity in lung cancer. TCRdb re-called the 5' RACE reads with MiXCR, one entry per CDR3 protein. The data show some 7,500 distinct CDR3 sequences, with over 6.5% seen just once and more than 40% held by the top ten. Time point: sample taken at primary tumor resection. The study sequenced unsorted whole RNA from tumor, nontumor lung or frozen PBMC. Here the sequenced sample was PBMCs, taken at surgery. These receptors came from a male donor with early-stage non-small cell lung cancer.

This clonotype showed up many times. Being off target in a library aimed at alpha chains, this beta chain has a size of little meaning. This chain links TRBV7-2 with TRBJ1-2; D not resolved. CDR1 and CDR2 from the germline V gene are SGHTA and FQGNSA. Trimming removed 1 base at V and 5 bases at J, with 5 bases between. This CDR3 contains 12 residues. The CDR3 region has the DNA TGTGCCAGCAGCTTAGAGGTGTATGGCTACACCTTC. It encodes CASSLEVYGYTF.

This clonotype has a count of ten or more. A library made for alpha chains picked up this beta chain off target, so its size means little. The gene calls are TRBV20-1 and TRBJ2-3, with 9 bases aligning to TRBD2. The V gene's germline CDR1 is DFQATT and CDR2 SNEGSKA (reference sequence). CDR3 length: 15 amino acids. After removal of 0 bases from V and 5 bases from J, the junction contained 6 bases not matched to a gene. As DNA, the CDR3 is TGCAGTGCTAGAGAGGGTAGTAGCGGGAGAGATACGCAGTATTTT. Translation gives CSAREGSSGRDTQYF.

At least ten counts were recorded for this clonotype. Little can be read into the size of this beta chain, an off-target read in a library designed for alpha chains. The chain carries TRBV27 and TRBJ1-1; D is ambiguous. V lost 8 bases and J 6 bases, leaving 16 bases between the germline ends. Germline values: CDR1 MNHEY, CDR2 SMNVEV (reference sequence). The CDR3 spans 13 residues. The CDR3 loop is CASCRRQCSEAFF. The CDR3 nucleotides are TGTGCCAGCTGTCGCCGACAATGCTCTGAAGCTTTCTTT.

At least ten counts were recorded for this clonotype. Within a library made for alpha chains, this beta chain is off target, and its count is uninformative. This chain connects TRBV7-9 to TRBJ1-1; perhaps TRBD1 as D (5 bases). The V and J ends lost 5 bases and 7 bases respectively, with 14 bases between them. CDR3 length: 13 residues. CDR1 is SEHNR and CDR2 is FQNEAQ in the germline V gene (reference sequence). The CDR3 protein is CASSPRDSFEAFF. The CDR3 nucleotides read TGTGCCAGCAGCCCAAGAGACAGCTTTGAAGCTTTCTTT.

In regard to this clonotype: Because the library targeted alpha chains, this beta chain is an off-target read whose size means little. This rearrangement joins TRBV7-9 to TRBJ1-1, with D unresolved. V lost 2 bases to trimming and J lost 3 bases, with 13 bases between them. The CDR3 runs to 15 residues. CDR1 is SEHNR and CDR2 is FQNEAQ in the germline V gene (reference sequence). Here the CDR3 DNA reads TGTGCCAGCAGCTTATTATACGGGCGGGACACTGAAGCTTTCTTT. This encodes CASSLLYGRDTEAFF. Variable domain in full (rest from reference TRBV7-9 and TRBJ1-1): DTGVSQNPRHKITKRGQNVTFRCDPISEHNRLYWYRQTLGQGPEFLTYFQNEAQLEKSRLLSDRFSAERPKGSFSTLEIQRTEQGDSAMYLCASSLLYGRDTEAFFGQGTRLTVV.

Ten or more counts support this clonotype. This beta chain came through as a stray read in a library set up for alpha chains, and its size says little. The chain carries TRBV20-1 and TRBJ2-3; 9 bases agree with TRBD1. From germline, CDR1 is DFQATT and CDR2 SNEGSKA (reference sequence). Trimming cost V 4 bases and J 13 bases; bases outside gene matches: 6. The CDR3 has 11 amino acids. The DNA of the CDR3 is TGCAGTGCTACCGACAGGGGGGCGAAGTATTTT. The encoded protein is CSATDRGAKYF.

In the case of this clonotype: Because the library targeted alpha chains, this beta chain is an off-target read whose size means little. This chain joins TRBV20-1 and TRBJ2-1; 15 bases map to TRBD2. Per the germline V gene, CDR1 is DFQATT and CDR2 is SNEGSKA (reference sequence). With 6 bases clipped from V and 3 bases from J, the junction kept 12 bases outside the gene matches. This CDR3 spans 18 amino acids. The CDR3 region has the DNA TGCAGTGCGCGACGACGGACTAGCGGGAGGGTAAGCTACAATGAGCAGTTCTTC. Protein product: CSARRRTSGRVSYNEQFF.

Regarding this clonotype: The size of this beta chain means little, since it is a stray read in a library made for alpha chains. The chain employs TRBV30 and TRBJ2-1; unclear D gene. Trimming pared 6 bases from V and 2 bases from J, leaving 11 bases between. CDR3 length equals 13 residues. Germline V gene lookup returns CDR1 GTSNPN and CDR2 SVGIG (reference sequence). DNA for the CDR3: TGTGCCTGCCAAAGGATCCCCTACAATGAGCAGTTCTTC. It translates to CACQRIPYNEQFF. Supplemented by reference TRBV30 and TRBJ2-1, the full variable domain reads SQTIHQWPATLVQPVGSPLSLECTVEGTSNPNLYWYRQAAGRGLQLLFYSVGIGQISSEVPQNLSASRPQDRQFILSSKKLLLSDSGFYLCACQRIPYNEQFFGPGTRLTVL.

This clonotype is termed medium-sized. In a library made to pick up alpha chains, this beta chain is a stray read with a size that means little. The chain joins TRBV10-2 to TRBJ1-5, with D possibly matching TRBD1 (6 bases). The CDR3 is 13 amino acids. Germline lookup yields CDR1 WSHSY and CDR2 SAAADI. V was clipped by 3 bases and J by 7 bases, with 10 bases between them. CDR3 residues: CASSEGGPQPQHF. CDR3 bases: TGCGCCAGCAGTGAAGGGGGTCCCCAGCCCCAGCATTTT.

Details on this clonotype: A library prepared for alpha chains yielded this beta chain as an off-target read; its size is of little meaning. The chain employs TRBV20-1 and TRBJ1-5; TRBD1 matches at 8 bases. Germline CDR1 reads DFQATT; CDR2 reads SNEGSKA (reference sequence). The CDR3 loop spans 13 amino acids. Unmatched junction bases numbered 6, after V lost 4 bases and J lost 7 bases. The CDR3 DNA follows: TGCAGTGCTACCGGACAGGGTGAACAGCCCCAGCATTTT. Translation gives CSATGQGEQPQHF.

The sample holds many counts of this clonotype. The library was built for alpha chains, so this beta chain is an off-target read and its size means little. Here the CDR3 DNA reads TGTGCCAGCAGGTTCTCCGGGGATGGCAATCAGCCCCAGCATTTT. It translates to CASRFSGDGNQPQHF. This sequence joins TRBV12-3 or TRBV12-4 and TRBJ1-5; D gene uncertain. Trimming removed 6 bases from V and 2 bases from J, with 14 bases in between. The CDR3 is made up of 15 amino acids.

In regard to this clonotype: This beta chain slipped into a library made for alpha chains as a stray read, so its size is not meaningful. The chain has TRBV5-1 and TRBJ2-7; possibly TRBD2 for D (5 bases). Trimming took 0 bases from V and 4 from J, leaving 14 bases between them. From germline, CDR1 is SGHRS and CDR2 YFSETQ. This CDR3 has 15 amino acids. The CDR3 DNA reads TGCGCCAGCAGCTTGGCGGGAATTTTGGCTTACGAGCAGTACTTC. It codes for CASSLAGILAYEQYF.

To note about this clonotype: Little can be read into the size of this beta chain, an off-target read in a library designed for alpha chains. The chain links TRBV20-1 to TRBJ1-2; 10 bases are a match to TRBD1. The CDR3 has 14 amino acids. Germline lookup yields CDR1 DFQATT and CDR2 SNEGSKA (reference sequence). V was clipped by 5 bases and J by 4 bases; unmatched bases: 7. CDR3 loop: CSAYGTGVSYGYTF. The CDR3 nucleotides read TGCAGTGCTTACGGGACAGGGGTCAGCTATGGCTACACCTTC.

This clonotype is judged medium-sized. This beta chain was picked up by a library intended for alpha chains and is off target, so its count carries little meaning. The chain couples TRBV5-5 to TRBJ1-5, with D possibly matching TRBD1 (6 bases). The CDR3 totals 15 residues. Germline values: CDR1 SGHKS, CDR2 YYEKEE (reference sequence). The V and J ends lost 5 bases and 6 bases respectively, with 18 bases between them. CDR3 in DNA: TGTGCCAGCAGTGCGGCCGGGAGGGGGAGTCAGCCCCAGCATTTT. This codes for CASSAAGRGSQPQHF.

This clonotype was counted at least ten times. This beta chain is an unintended read in a library built for alpha chains; its size means little. The chain carries TRBV7-6 and TRBJ2-5, with 10 bases fitting TRBD2. Unmatched junction bases numbered 2, after V lost 0 bases and J lost 1 base. There are 16 residues in the CDR3. The germline V gene has CDR1 SGHVS and CDR2 FNYEAQ. DNA for the CDR3: TGTGCCAGCAGCTTAGCCTCTAGCGGGAGCCAAGAGACCCAGTACTTC. Translating gives CASSLASSGSQETQYF.

This clonotype was observed at least ten times. With the library built for alpha chains, this beta chain is off target and its frequency is not meaningful. This chain joins TRBV20-1 and TRBJ2-7; TRBD2 aligns across 10 bases. Germline V gene data show CDR1 as DFQATT and CDR2 as SNEGSKA (reference sequence). Trimming took 6 bases from V and 3 from J; bases not matched to a gene: 8. The CDR3 extends over 14 amino acids. CDR3 bases: TGCAGTGCCGCTAGCGGGAGTTTCCACTACGAGCAGTACTTC. Amino acids: CSAASGSFHYEQYF.

This clonotype was found many times. The library was prepared for alpha chains; this beta chain is a stray read, so its frequency means little. The J gene is TRBJ2-5, the V gene TRBV29-1; D perhaps matches TRBD1 (8 bases). The V gene's germline CDR1 is SQVTM and CDR2 ANQGSEA. CDR3 size: 13 residues. V lost 6 bases and J lost 5, with 16 bases in between. The CDR3 DNA reads TGCAGCGTCCAGGGGGCGGGAGCGGAGACCCAGTACTTC. This sequence encodes CSVQGAGAETQYF.

This clonotype has only a few counts. This beta chain is a stray read from a library made for alpha chains; its abundance is not meaningful. The V call is TRBV4-2, the J call TRBJ1-5, with D unresolved. The V end was cut by 0 bases, the J end by 5 bases, with 11 bases between. CDR1 LGHNA and CDR2 YNFKEQ come from the germline V gene. The CDR3 has 15 residues. CDR3 loop: CASSQEDPGHQPQHF. The CDR3 bases are TGTGCCAGCAGCCAAGAGGACCCAGGCCATCAGCCCCAGCATTTT.

Ten or more counts support this clonotype. One junction end does not reproduce the germline sequence, and a read error may be involved. Within a library made for alpha chains, this beta chain is off target, and its count is uninformative. V and J are TRBV7-7 and TRBJ2-5, with D perhaps given as TRBD1 or TRBD2 (5 bases each). Germline V gene data show CDR1 as SSHAT and CDR2 as FNYEAQ (reference sequence). The CDR3 is 14 amino acids. The CDR3 sequence: CASSMTDSGETQYF. DNA of the CDR3: TGTGCTAGCAGCATGACGGACTCAGGGGAGACCCAGTACTTC.

This clonotype has ten or more counts. In a library made to pick up alpha chains, this beta chain is a stray read with a size that means little. The chain carries TRBV19 and TRBJ2-2, with no clear D. CDR3 size: 12 residues. V was trimmed by 7 bases and J by 1 base, leaving 4 bases between them. CDR1 is LNHDA and CDR2 is SQIVND in the germline V gene (reference sequence). DNA of the CDR3: TGTGCCAGTACCCTGAACACCGGGGAGCTGTTTTTT. This sequence encodes CASTLNTGELFF.

This clonotype occurred many times. This beta chain is a stray read from a library made for alpha chains; its abundance is not meaningful. This chain uses TRBV24-1 with TRBJ2-2, with 7 nucleotides matching TRBD1. The CDR3 extends over 14 amino acids. In germline, CDR1 is KGHDR, CDR2 SFDVKD. After removal of 7 bases from V and 1 base from J, the junction contained 2 bases not matched to a gene. CDR3 in amino acids: CATSRQGNTGELFF. The CDR3, as DNA: TGTGCCACCAGCAGACAGGGGAACACCGGGGAGCTGTTTTTT.

As regards this clonotype: A library prepared for alpha chains yielded this beta chain as an off-target read; its size is of little meaning. The rearrangement uses TRBV7-6 and TRBJ2-3; 7 bases map to TRBD1. Germline CDR1 and CDR2: SGHVS and FNYEAQ. This CDR3 has 13 residues. V shed 2 bases and J 6 bases; nucleotides not matched to a gene: 2. The CDR3 reads CASSLQDRDTQYF. The CDR3 coding sequence is TGTGCCAGCAGCTTACAGGACAGGGATACGCAGTATTTT.

The sample holds many counts of this clonotype. Little can be read into the size of this beta chain, an off-target read in a library designed for alpha chains. The chain carries TRBV11-2 and TRBJ2-7, with 10 nucleotides matching TRBD1. The CDR3 loop spans 16 amino acids. V lost 4 bases and J lost 3; bases outside the gene matches: 9. Germline V CDR1 and CDR2: SGHAT, FQNNGV. The CDR3 DNA reads as TGTGCCAGCAGCTCAGGGTCCGGGACAGGGGACTACGAGCAGTACTTC. Its translation is CASSSGSGTGDYEQYF. Full variable domain (missing parts from reference TRBV11-2 and TRBJ2-7): EAGVAQSPRYKIIEKRQSVAFWCNPISGHATLYWYQQILGQGPKLLIQFQNNGVVDDSQLPKDRFSAERLKGVDSTLKIQPAKLEDSAVYLCASSSGSGTGDYEQYFGPGTRLTVT.

This clonotype was observed many times. This beta chain was picked up by a library intended for alpha chains and is off target, so its count carries little meaning. J is TRBJ1-1 and V is TRBV29-1, with unresolved D. This CDR3 region has 12 residues. CDR1 is SQVTM, CDR2 ANQGSEA, per germline. Trimming took 4 bases from V and 1 from J, leaving 7 bases between them. CDR3 nucleotides: TGCAGCGTTGTGCAGACGAACACTGAAGCTTTCTTT. Translated, it gives CSVVQTNTEAFF.

In its sample, this clonotype was seen many times. The library was built for alpha chains, so this beta chain is an off-target read and its size means little. J is TRBJ2-2 and V is TRBV12-3 or TRBV12-4; D remains ambiguous. V lost 7 bases and J lost 2, with 8 bases in between. The CDR3 is 13 residues long. The CDR3 spells CASKLLNTGELFF. The CDR3 bases are TGTGCCAGCAAGCTATTAAACACCGGGGAGCTGTTTTTT.

This clonotype showed up many times. Within a library made for alpha chains, this beta chain is off target, and its count is uninformative. The chain is built from TRBV2 and TRBJ1-1; no clear D. The germline gives CDR1 SNHLY, CDR2 FYNNEI. The CDR3 spans 15 residues. V shed 1 base and J shed 2 bases, with 11 bases lying between them. The CDR3 nucleotides are TGTGCCAGCAGTGAAGGAGGACTTCCTAACACTGAAGCTTTCTTT. It encodes CASSEGGLPNTEAFF.

This clonotype was seen ten or more times. Being off target in a library aimed at alpha chains, this beta chain has a size of little meaning. The chain is built from TRBV11-1 and TRBJ2-7, with 7 bases matching TRBD1. The germline V gene encodes CDR1 SGHAT and CDR2 FQDESV (reference sequence). The CDR3 spans 15 residues. Trimming removed 5 bases from V and 3 bases from J; junction bases left unmatched: 10. CDR3 coding DNA: TGTGCCAGCAGCCGCCTCGGACAGGCCCTCTACGAGCAGTACTTC. Its translation: CASSRLGQALYEQYF.

This clonotype showed up many times. This beta chain is an unintended read in a library built for alpha chains; its size means little. The V gene is TRBV15, the J gene TRBJ1-2; the D gene is possibly TRBD1 (6 bases). V lost 0 bases to trimming and J lost 3 bases, with 11 bases between them. The CDR3 totals 15 residues. Germline-derived CDR1 and CDR2 are LNHNV and YYDKDF (reference sequence). Here the CDR3 reads CATSRDPRGDYGYTF. The CDR3, as DNA: TGTGCCACCAGCAGAGATCCCAGGGGTGACTATGGCTACACCTTC.